The 30 T cell receptor beta chains reported below all come from one sample, sequenced in a study of tumor-infiltrating lymphocytes in glioblastoma multiforme. TCR beta libraries were built from RNA through three nested multiplex PCR rounds using modified ARM-PCR. TCRdb reprocessed the multiplex PCR reads with MiXCR, giving one entry per CDR3 protein. The sample has 13,000 to 15,000 distinct CDR3 sequences; roughly 70% are singletons. Sequencing input: brain tumor tissue. The receptor set was obtained from a male donor with glioblastoma.

The chain recombines TRBV11-2 with TRBJ2-7; D call uncertain. CDR3 length equals 13 residues. Per germline, CDR1 SGHAT and CDR2 FQNNGV. Trimming pared 8 bases from V and 5 bases from J, leaving 16 bases between. CDR3 sequence reads: CASALWKDHEQYF. The CDR3 DNA sequence: TGTGCCAGCGCGTTGTGGAAGGATCACGAGCAGTACTTC.

This clonotype was found a few times. The CDR3 ends on some other residue instead of the conserved phenylalanine or tryptophan, so this is likely a read error. The chain carries TRBV20-1 and TRBJ1-6; D is perhaps TRBD1 (5 bases). The CDR3 runs 16 residues. CDR1 and CDR2 (germline): DFQATT, SNEGSKA (reference sequence). V lost 2 bases to trimming and J lost 7 bases, with 18 bases between them. The CDR3 DNA is TGCAGTGCTAGATCCGCAACATGGGGCGCGAATTCACCCCTCCACTCT. Amino acids: CSARSATWGANSPLHS.

The V and J genes are TRBV20-1 and TRBJ2-2, with 8 bases matching TRBD2. CDR3 length equals 12 residues. CDR1 and CDR2 (germline): DFQATT, SNEGSKA (reference sequence). CDR3 amino acids: CTVLADDEELFF. The CDR3 region has the DNA TGCACTGTACTAGCGGACGACGAGGAGCTGTTTTTT.

In regard to this clonotype: In this CDR3 the conserved last residue, phenylalanine or tryptophan, is missing, so a read error is likely. The chain links TRBV11-1 to TRBJ2-7, with a possible D match to TRBD2 (5 bases). The germline V and J ends were trimmed by 5 bases and 3 bases, with 20 bases remaining between them. Per the germline V gene, CDR1 is SGHAT and CDR2 is FQDESV (reference sequence). The CDR3 has 16 amino acids. In nucleotides, the CDR3 is TGTGCCAGCAGCCCCTCTGCCCTAGCTGAACGCTACGAGCAGTACTAC. Its protein product is CASSPSALAERYEQYY.

This clonotype appeared many times. The chain couples TRBV11-2 to TRBJ2-3; the D is unclear. The CDR3 consists of 14 residues. Deletions cut 0 bases from V and 1 base from J, with 5 bases between. Looked up from germline, CDR1 is SGHAT and CDR2 is FQNNGV. CDR3 sequence reads: CASSLERGTDTQYF. In DNA, the CDR3 is TGTGCCAGCAGCTTAGAAAGGGGCACAGATACGCAGTATTTT.

Worth noting for this clonotype: Germline is not matched at one junction end, which may reflect a read error. The chain is built from TRBV6-5 and TRBJ1-1; 10 bases match TRBD1. The CDR3 totals 16 residues. The V gene's germline CDR1 is MNHEY and CDR2 SVGAGI. DNA for the CDR3: TGTACCAGCAGTTACACCTCCGGGACAGGGGACACTGAAGCTTTCTTT. Translating gives CTSSYTSGTGDTEAFF.

The rearrangement links TRBV7-8 to TRBJ1-1; D possibly corresponds to TRBD1 (6 bases). CDR3 length equals 14 residues. V lost 6 bases to trimming and J lost 4 bases, with 15 bases between them. Germline CDR1 is SGHVS and CDR2 is FQNEAQ. CDR3 bases: TGTGCCAGCAGGGTCGCAGGGGAGGTCACTGAAGCTTTCTTT. Translated, it gives CASRVAGEVTEAFF. Combining the CDR3 with reference TRBV7-8 and TRBJ1-1 gives the whole variable domain GAGVSQSPRYKVAKRGQDVALRCDPISGHVSLFWYQQALGQGPEFLTYFQNEAQLDKSGLPSDRFFAERPEGSVSTLKIQRTQQEDSAVYLCASRVAGEVTEAFFGQGTRLTVV.

Notes on this clonotype: A much larger clonotype is one base distant, so this may be a read error. The chain joins TRBV19 to TRBJ1-1, with D hard to call. This CDR3 is 13 amino acids long. V was shortened by 3 bases and J by 6 bases, with 11 bases between the two germline ends. Germline V gene data show CDR1 as LNHDA and CDR2 as SQIVND (reference sequence). In DNA form, the CDR3 reads TGTGCCAGTAGTATGGGAGTGTACGCTGAAGCTTTCTTT. This translates into CASSMGVYAEAFF.

As regards this clonotype: Relative to the germline gene, one junction end is altered; a read error may explain this. J is TRBJ2-3 and V is TRBV11-3; D is unclear. The CDR3 sequence is 12 residues long. Germline V gene lookup returns CDR1 SGHNT and CDR2 YENEEA. CDR3 DNA sequence: TGTGCCAGCAGGTCAGTCCCAGATATGCAGTATTTT. It codes for CASRSVPDMQYF.

V and J are TRBV6-2 or TRBV6-3 and TRBJ2-4; the match to TRBD1 covers 7 bases. V gave up 4 bases and J gave up 5 bases; unmatched junction bases: 5. The CDR3 is made up of 14 amino acids. Per germline, CDR1 MNHEY and CDR2 SVGEGT. The CDR3: CASSLWTGQNIQYF. The CDR3 nucleotides read TGTGCCAGCAGTTTGTGGACAGGACAAAACATTCAGTACTTC.

Comments on this clonotype: This may be a read error: a much more frequent sequence differs by one nucleotide. V usage is TRBV18 and J usage is TRBJ2-1; D gene uncertain. This CDR3 region has 13 residues. Per the germline V gene, CDR1 is KGHSH and CDR2 is LQKENI. CDR3 amino acids: CASSPGRNNEQLF. In nucleotides, the CDR3 is TGTGCCAGCTCACCCGGACGTAACAATGAGCAGTTATTC.

This clonotype is a singleton in its sample. Given the absence of the conserved phenylalanine or tryptophan at the CDR3 end, a read error is likely. The chain joins TRBV30 to TRBJ2-7; perhaps TRBD1 as D (6 bases). The V gene lost 6 bases and the J gene lost 6 bases, with 15 bases spanning the gap. Germline lookup yields CDR1 GTSNPN and CDR2 SVGIG (reference sequence). There are 12 residues in the CDR3. CDR3 in amino acids: CACTIQGFEQYL. Here the CDR3 DNA reads TGTGCCTGTACCATACAGGGCTTCGAGCAGTACCTC.

This clonotype is labeled as medium-sized. CDR3 amino acids: CASSPLGIHEQFF. The CDR3 coding sequence is TGCGCCAGCAGCCCCCTCGGGATACACGAGCAGTTCTTC. The rearrangement joins TRBV4-1 to TRBJ2-1; D might be TRBD2 (5 bases). V was cut by 4 bases and J by 10 bases, with 14 bases left in between. CDR1 and CDR2 from the germline V gene are MGHRA and YSYEKL. CDR3 length equals 13 residues.

The chain links TRBV11-1 to TRBJ2-5; 9 nucleotides agree with TRBD1. V shed 5 bases, J shed 4 bases, and the junction held 8 bases outside the gene matches. The germline gives CDR1 SGHAT, CDR2 FQDESV (reference sequence). The CDR3 contains 15 residues. In nucleotides, the CDR3 is TGTGCCAGCAGCCGAATCACAGGGGGCAGAGAGACCCAGTACTTC. It specifies CASSRITGGRETQYF.

Points on this clonotype: Germline and junction disagree at one end, which may indicate a read error. The chain joins TRBV6-1 to TRBJ2-3, with a tentative D call TRBD2 (5 bases). The CDR3 covers 12 residues. The germline gives CDR1 MNHNS, CDR2 SASEGT. In DNA, the CDR3 is TGTGCCAGCAGTGACTTACTAGATATGCAGTGTTTT. Protein: CASSDLLDMQCF.

The chain has TRBV6-6 and TRBJ2-1, with TRBD2 matching 10 bases. This CDR3 region has 14 residues. Germline-derived CDR1 and CDR2 are MNHNY and SVGAGI (reference sequence). J was trimmed by 5 bases and V by 8 bases; bases with no gene match: 6. The CDR3 loop is CASLRLAGDNEQFF. The CDR3, as DNA: TGTGCCAGCCTGAGGCTAGCGGGGGACAATGAGCAGTTCTTC.

This clonotype was seen many times. This chain joins TRBV10-3 and TRBJ1-2; the D is unclear. The CDR3 consists of 13 residues. Germline V gives CDR1 ENHRY, CDR2 SYGVKD. Trimming shortened V by 4 bases and J by 6 bases, and 12 bases separated the two germline ends. CDR3 in amino acids: CAISAAAGNGYTF. The CDR3 region has the DNA TGTGCCATCAGTGCCGCAGCTGGAAATGGCTACACCTTC.

Remarks on this clonotype: Germline and junction disagree at one end, which may indicate a read error. CDR3 sequence reads: CASSLSTVAGANVLAF. In DNA, the CDR3 is TGCGCCAGCAGCCTGAGTACGGTAGCTGGGGCCAACGTCCTGGCTTTC. V is TRBV5-1 and J is TRBJ2-6, with D tentatively TRBD1 (5 bases). Germline values: CDR1 SGHRS, CDR2 YFSETQ. The length of the CDR3 is 16 residues.

A single count supports this clonotype. One end of the junction fails to match germline, which may point to a read error. This chain joins TRBV29-1 and TRBJ2-1, with D possibly called TRBD1 or TRBD2 (5 bases each). The CDR3 sequence is 14 residues long. Germline loops: CDR1 SQVTM, CDR2 ANQGSEA. The CDR3 region has the DNA TGCAGTAATCGGGACGTGAGCTCCTACATTGAGCAGTTCTTC. This encodes CSNRDVSSYIEQFF.

Concerning this clonotype: The conserved final phenylalanine or tryptophan is absent from the CDR3, which likely points to a read error. It is unclear where the CDR3 begins or ends on the DNA, so no DNA is shown, and the CDR3 is as TCRdb lists it. The chain couples TRBV10-2 to TRBJ1-5; the DNA was not compared with TRBD1, the D call given in the table. The CDR3 sequence runs 15 residues, both termini included. The germline gives CDR1 WSHSY, CDR2 SAAADI. CDR3 sequence: CASRPMATGDQPQHL.

The V call is TRBV18, the J call TRBJ2-3, with D perhaps TRBD2 (6 bases). CDR1 and CDR2 from the germline V gene are KGHSH and LQKENI. The CDR3 spans 14 residues. Trimming removed 4 bases at V and 7 bases at J, with 15 bases between. The CDR3 sequence: CASSLSVGGNTQYF. The CDR3 DNA reads TGTGCCAGCTCACTTTCTGTCGGGGGAAATACGCAGTATTTT. Combining the CDR3 with reference TRBV18 and TRBJ2-3 gives the whole variable domain NAGVMQNPRHLVRRRGQEARLRCSPMKGHSHVYWYRQLPEEGLKFMVYLQKENIIDESGMPKERFSAEFPKEGPSILRIQQVVRGDSAAYFCASSLSVGGNTQYFGPGTRLTVL.

This chain uses TRBV29-1 with TRBJ2-1; no firm D call. Germline loops: CDR1 SQVTM, CDR2 ANQGSEA. Trimming left V 7 bases short and J 12 bases short, with 28 bases between. This CDR3 region has 15 residues. The CDR3 DNA follows: TGCAGCGAATTAACTCTCTCGGCCACCTACAGTGGGCAGTTCTTC. Its translation is CSELTLSATYSGQFF.

This chain links TRBV10-2 with TRBJ1-1; a possible D gene is TRBD1 (5 bases). Germline V gives CDR1 WSHSY, CDR2 SAAADI. This CDR3 is 11 amino acids long. Trimming removed 2 bases from V and 7 bases from J, with 5 bases in between. Written as DNA, the CDR3 is TGCGCCAGCAGTGAGAGGGGTGAAGCTTTCTTT. This codes for CASSERGEAFF.

A note on this clonotype: Since a much larger clone is just one base distant, this may be a read error. The gene calls are TRBV20-1 and TRBJ2-7; the match to TRBD2 covers 11 bases. Germline V CDR1 and CDR2: DFQATT, SNEGSKA (reference sequence). CDR3 length equals 13 residues. V gave up 6 bases and J gave up 9 bases; unmatched junction bases: 10. CDR3 sequence: CSAGTSGLGVQYF. The DNA for the CDR3 is TGCAGTGCCGGGACTAGCGGACTAGGTGTGCAGTACTTC.

The chain links TRBV10-3 to TRBJ2-7; 11 bases map to TRBD1. This CDR3 has 15 residues. The junction had 6 bases not matched to a gene; V was cut back by 2 bases and J by 6 bases. Germline lookup yields CDR1 ENHRY and CDR2 SYGVKD. CDR3 bases: TGTGCCATCAGTGAGACCGGGACAGGGGGGTTCGAGCAGTACTTC. Its translation is CAISETGTGGFEQYF.

J is TRBJ2-7 and V is TRBV11-2, with TRBD2 as a possible D gene (5 bases). The CDR3 contains 13 residues. Trimming took off 9 bases at V and 6 bases at J, with 18 bases between the two ends. The V gene's germline CDR1 is SGHAT and CDR2 FQNNGV. This CDR3 is CASQELVEVEQYF. Here the CDR3 DNA reads TGTGCCAGTCAAGAATTAGTGGAGGTCGAGCAGTACTTC.

By sample share, this clonotype is medium-sized. J is TRBJ2-1 and V is TRBV14; D remains ambiguous. The CDR3 is 14 residues long. V was trimmed by 0 bases and J by 4 bases, leaving 7 bases between them. The germline V gene encodes CDR1 SGHDN and CDR2 FVKESK. CDR3 in DNA: TGTGCCAGCAGCCAAGATGTGCGTTACAATGAGCAGTTCTTC. It encodes CASSQDVRYNEQFF.

The sample holds a few counts of this clonotype. V usage is TRBV3-1 and J usage is TRBJ2-6, with 7 bases aligning to TRBD2. Looked up from germline, CDR1 is LGHDT and CDR2 is YNNKEL (reference sequence). This CDR3 has 17 residues. Germline trimming cut 0 bases from V and 4 bases from J; bases unmatched to any gene: 6. This CDR3 reads CASSQDWGGAGANVLTF. CDR3 sequence (DNA): TGTGCCAGCAGCCAAGATTGGGGAGGGGCCGGGGCCAACGTCCTGACTTTC.

The V call is TRBV6-1, the J call TRBJ1-2, with 7 positions matching TRBD1. The CDR3 consists of 13 residues. Germline assignment: CDR1 MNHNS and CDR2 SASEGT. The trim removed 6 bases at V and 4 bases at J, leaving 5 bases unmatched. For the CDR3, the DNA is TGTGCCAGCAGCCCGGGACAGTCCTATGGCTACACCTTC. Translation gives CASSPGQSYGYTF.

This clonotype was found a few times. Mismatch with germline at one junction end may stem from a read error. This sequence joins TRBV12-3 or TRBV12-4 and TRBJ2-1; TRBD1 agrees at 7 bases. This CDR3 has 14 amino acids. The CDR3 protein is CASSFLGQLNEQFF. The CDR3 region has the DNA TGCGCCAGCAGTTTTTTGGGACAGCTCAATGAGCAGTTCTTC.